The 14 T cell receptor beta chains reported below all come from one sample, sequenced in a study of blood T cell repertoires in COVID-19 (TCRdb year 2020). Library creation used the immunoSEQ multiplex PCR assay. What TCRdb holds here is the immuneACCESS table cut down to in-frame rearrangements. Part of the clones is not present; checked against another copy, under half of the missing clones reflect an unresolved V gene, and the others are unexplained. Counted in this sample were over 100,000 clones; approximately 81% of them appeared once. The ten largest clones take up about 4% of the sample. The sequenced sample consisted of peripheral blood. The receptors were gathered from a woman at least 80 years old with acute or convalescent COVID-19.

The CDR3: CASRDRDETEAFF. The CDR3 DNA reads as TGCGCCAGCAGGGACAGGGATGAGACTGAAGCTTTCTTT. The rearrangement uses TRBV4-3 and TRBJ1-1, with 8 bases identical to TRBD1. The CDR3 covers 13 residues. Germline V gene data show CDR1 as LGHNA and CDR2 as YSLEER. The trim removed 6 bases at V and 5 bases at J, leaving 5 bases unmatched.

The rearrangement joins TRBV2 to TRBJ2-3, with D possibly TRBD1 on 6 matching bases. Germline V gene sequence: CDR1 SNHLY, CDR2 FYNNEI. This CDR3 comprises 14 residues. V lost 2 bases, J lost 1 base, and 7 bases lay in between. CDR3 DNA sequence: TGTGCCAGCAGTGAAAGGACAGGCACAGATACGCAGTATTTT. It translates to CASSERTGTDTQYF.

The chain links TRBV3-1 (or the pseudogene TRBV3-2) to TRBJ2-3; 7 bases agree with TRBD1. The CDR3 has 15 amino acids. V lost 1 base to trimming and J lost 5 bases; unmatched junction nucleotides: 6. Germline V CDR1 and CDR2: LGHDT, YNNKEL (reference sequence). CDR3: CASSQARQGVDTQYF. The CDR3 nucleotides read TGTGCCAGCAGCCAAGCCAGGCAGGGGGTAGATACGCAGTATTTT.

This chain joins TRBV28 and TRBJ2-3, with 7 bases fitting TRBD1. Trimming removed 6 bases from V and 1 base from J; junction bases left unmatched: 7. Germline V gene data show CDR1 as MDHEN and CDR2 as SYDVKM. The CDR3 length is 15 residues. Here the CDR3 reads CASSNRDSGTDTQYF. CDR3 nucleotide sequence: TGTGCCAGCAGCAACCGGGACAGCGGCACAGATACGCAGTATTTT. The full variable domain, rest sourced from reference TRBV28 and TRBJ2-3, is DVKVTQSSRYLVKRTGEKVFLECVQDMDHENMFWYRQDPGLGLRLIYFSYDVKMKEKGDIPEGYSVSREKKERFSLILESASTNQTSMYLCASSNRDSGTDTQYFGPGTRLTVL.

The chain recombines TRBV10-2 with TRBJ1-5, with D uncertain. V lost 2 bases to trimming and J lost 6 bases, with 11 bases between them. Germline V gives CDR1 WSHSY, CDR2 SAAADI. This CDR3 is built from 14 residues. CDR3 region: CASSEIRDGQPQHF. DNA for the CDR3: TGCGCCAGCAGTGAGATCCGGGATGGTCAGCCCCAGCATTTT.

The V gene is TRBV15, the J gene TRBJ1-2; D possibly corresponds to TRBD1 (6 bases). The CDR3 is 15 amino acids. The germline V gene encodes CDR1 LNHNV and CDR2 YYDKDF (reference sequence). V lost 1 base and J lost 6, with 15 bases in between. This CDR3 reads CATSRGSNRADGYTF. CDR3 bases: TGTGCCACCAGCAGAGGTTCTAACAGGGCTGATGGCTACACCTTC.

This chain links TRBV28 with TRBJ1-4, with 8 bases lining up with TRBD1. The CDR3 loop spans 15 amino acids. Germline V lookup: CDR1 MDHEN, CDR2 SYDVKM. J lost 8 bases, V lost 5 bases, and 10 bases had no gene match. The CDR3 DNA reads TGTGCCAGCAGTCCCTCCAGGGGGCAGGTGGAAAAACTGTTTTTT. It is translated as CASSPSRGQVEKLFF.

V usage is TRBV6-2 or TRBV6-3 and J usage is TRBJ2-1; perhaps TRBD2 as D (7 bases). Germline V gives CDR1 MNHEY, CDR2 SVGEGT. V gave up 5 bases and J gave up 7 bases, with 21 bases separating them. The CDR3 runs to 16 residues. CDR3 sequence: CASSALGRGGFNEQFF. As DNA, the CDR3 is TGTGCCAGCAGTGCCTTAGGGAGGGGGGGATTTAATGAGCAGTTCTTC.

V gene TRBV2 combines with J gene TRBJ1-1; no firm D call. The CDR3 has 14 residues. The germline gives CDR1 SNHLY, CDR2 FYNNEI. V lost 3 bases and J 4 bases, leaving 12 bases between the germline ends. Written as DNA, the CDR3 is TGTGCCAGCAGTGATTCGAGGGCGGGCACTGAAGCTTTCTTT. It translates to CASSDSRAGTEAFF.

The CDR3 is CASSLRGGFTGYTF. CDR3 DNA: TGTGCCAGCAGCTTACGAGGGGGCTTTACCGGCTACACCTTC. This chain joins TRBV7-2 and TRBJ1-2; 7 bases are a match to TRBD1. This CDR3 region has 14 residues. The ends lost 2 bases at V and 8 bases at J; junction bases unmatched: 8. Germline CDR1 and CDR2: SGHTA and FQGNSA.

The rearrangement links TRBV7-2 to TRBJ2-5; TRBD2 is a possible D gene (5 bases). The ends were cut back, 7 bases at V and 5 bases at J, with 17 bases in the middle. CDR1 is SGHTA and CDR2 is FQGNSA in the germline V gene. CDR3 length: 14 residues. The CDR3 protein is CASTSFTRLETQYF. The CDR3 nucleotides read TGTGCCAGCACTTCATTTACTAGGCTGGAGACCCAGTACTTC.

The chain has TRBV19 and TRBJ2-6, with no clear D. Between the trimmed V and J ends, which lost 8 bases and 2 bases, there was a span of 10 bases. The CDR3 totals 14 residues. CDR1 and CDR2 from the germline V gene are LNHDA and SQIVND (reference sequence). The CDR3 region is CASSPPAGANVLTF. Written as DNA, the CDR3 is TGTGCCAGTTCCCCACCGGCTGGGGCCAACGTCCTGACTTTC.

This CDR3 is CASSPNGGGSNQPQHF. The CDR3, as DNA: TGTGCCAGCTCACCAAACGGGGGGGGATCCAATCAGCCCCAGCATTTT. The rearrangement links TRBV18 to TRBJ1-5, with D possibly TRBD1 on 5 matching bases. CDR1 and CDR2 from the germline V gene are KGHSH and LQKENI. V lost 2 bases, J lost 3 bases, and 14 bases lay in between. This CDR3 is 16 amino acids long.

The V gene is TRBV30, the J gene TRBJ1-3, with a possible D match to TRBD1 (5 bases). V was shortened by 6 bases and J by 0 bases, with 12 bases between the two germline ends. There are 14 residues in the CDR3. Germline CDR1 reads GTSNPN; CDR2 reads SVGIG (reference sequence). This chain's CDR3 is CACPGTNSGNTIYF. The CDR3 DNA sequence: TGTGCCTGCCCAGGGACTAACTCTGGAAACACCATATATTTT.